This TCR beta chain was recorded in a study of blood T cells in healthy people across ages. Researchers isolated at least 6.5 million PBMCs per sample. The sample holds one count of this clonotype. The antigen remains unidentified. Being one base from a much bigger clone, this may be a read error. General study points: A roughly linear age-dependent decrease characterized TCR beta diversity per million T cells. Unsorted PBMCs blocked a conclusive comparison of naive and antigen-experienced cells.

This CDR3 is 13 amino acids long. CDR1 is SGHTS, CDR2 YDEGEE, per germline. Trimming pared 6 bases from V and 11 bases from J, leaving 20 bases between. Using a J-beta primer mix together with a sample-barcoded 5' primer, a second PCR was run for roughly 6 to 12 cycles. Every individual sample yielded 2.5 million or more paired-end reads (each containing CDR3). MiXCR, applied by TCRdb to the 5' RACE reads, yields one record per CDR3 protein. The table includes hundreds of thousands of distinct CDR3 sequences, roughly half detected once. The material sequenced was blood. The sequence was obtained from an elderly woman in good health. The V and J genes are TRBV5-8 and TRBJ1-1; a possible D gene is TRBD1 (6 bases). The CDR3 DNA follows: TGTGCCAGCACTAACCGGGACACCGTTCAGGCTTTCTTT. This encodes CASTNRDTVQAFF.